Below are 17 T cell receptor beta chains sequenced from a single sample in a study of blood T cell repertoires in COVID-19. Profiling relied on immunoSEQ multiplex PCR, and the TCRdb table lists in-frame clones only, not all of them. The table has about 120,000 clones, approximately 80% seen once. Source material: peripheral blood. Every receptor here comes from a woman aged 80 or over with acute or convalescent COVID-19.

J is TRBJ2-7 and V is TRBV6-5, with TRBD2 matching 8 bases. The junction had 8 bases not matched to a gene; V was cut back by 6 bases and J by 1 base. CDR3 length: 15 amino acids. CDR1 MNHEY and CDR2 SVGAGI come from the germline V gene. The CDR3 DNA sequence: TGTGCCAGCAGCCCCGGACTAGCCGTATCCTACGAGCAGTACTTC. It specifies CASSPGLAVSYEQYF.

This clone has more than one count but fewer than ten. The J gene is TRBJ1-1, the V gene TRBV13; D ambiguous. The CDR3 runs 12 residues. The V end was cut by 6 bases, the J end by 2 bases, with 7 bases between. From germline, CDR1 is PRHDT and CDR2 FYEKMQ (reference sequence). The CDR3 DNA reads as TGTGCCAGCAGGGTCCTAAACACTGAAGCTTTCTTT. As protein: CASRVLNTEAFF.

With respect to this clone: The junction shows a germline mismatch at one end, possibly a read error. The chain links TRBV27 to TRBJ2-1, with 8 bases identical to TRBD1. The CDR3 covers 11 residues. Germline CDR1 is MNHEY and CDR2 is SMNVEV (reference sequence). The CDR3 region has the DNA TGTGCCAGCAGTCCACGGGGGACAGGTCTCTTC. It encodes CASSPRGTGLF.

The rearrangement links TRBV7-9 to TRBJ1-1; D might be TRBD1 (6 bases). Germline V lookup: CDR1 SEHNR, CDR2 FQNEAQ (reference sequence). The CDR3 is 15 residues long. Trimming cost V 2 bases and J 2 bases, with 12 bases left between them. CDR3 protein: CASSLSGQPNTEAFF. In nucleotides, the CDR3 is TGTGCCAGCAGCTTATCGGGACAACCAAACACTGAAGCTTTCTTT.

This chain connects TRBV7-2 to TRBJ2-4; 7 nucleotides match TRBD2. Per the germline V gene, CDR1 is SGHTA and CDR2 is FQGNSA. V lost 2 bases and J lost 3; bases outside the gene matches: 13. The CDR3 length is 18 residues. For the CDR3, the DNA is TGTGCCAGCAGCTTACGAGAGCGGGAAGGGTTGGGCAAAAACATTCAGTACTTC. Protein: CASSLREREGLGKNIQYF. Full variable domain (rest looked up from reference TRBV7-2 and TRBJ2-4): GAGVSQSPSNKVTEKGKDVELRCDPISGHTALYWYRQSLGQGLEFLIYFQGNSAPDKSGLPSDRFSAERTGGSVSTLTIQRTQQEDSAVYLCASSLREREGLGKNIQYFGAGTRLSVL.

The genes are TRBV19 and TRBJ2-2; 7 nucleotides line up with TRBD1. From germline, CDR1 is LNHDA and CDR2 SQIVND (reference sequence). The J segment lost 7 bases and the V segment lost 5 bases, leaving 13 bases of the junction unmatched. The CDR3 is 16 amino acids. The CDR3 protein is CASSQDRVEVIGELFF. The CDR3 bases are TGTGCCAGTAGTCAAGACAGGGTGGAAGTAATCGGGGAGCTGTTTTTT.

This clone showed up just a few times. V is TRBV6-6 and J is TRBJ1-2; possibly TRBD1 for D (5 bases). Per germline, CDR1 MNHNY and CDR2 SVGAGI (reference sequence). The CDR3 length is 15 residues. V was shortened by 6 bases and J by 7 bases, with 21 bases between the two germline ends. CDR3 DNA: TGTGCCAGCAGCACGTCCCTCCCAGGGTCTTCTGGCTACACCTTC. Amino acids: CASSTSLPGSSGYTF.

The chain has TRBV30 and TRBJ1-2, with D possibly TRBD1 on 6 matching bases. In germline, CDR1 is GTSNPN, CDR2 SVGIG (reference sequence). The CDR3 has 14 residues. V was trimmed by 0 bases and J by 4 bases, leaving 12 bases between them. In nucleotides, the CDR3 is TGTGCCTGGAGTGTGGGGATACAGGGCTATGGCTACACCTTC. It specifies CAWSVGIQGYGYTF.

This clone has a single count. The V call is TRBV9, the J call TRBJ2-1, with 9 bases aligning to TRBD1. With V trimmed by 3 bases and J by 4 bases, 8 bases remained unmatched. The CDR3 is 16 amino acids. Germline loops: CDR1 SGDLS, CDR2 YYNGEE. This CDR3 reads CASSGTGTGYYNEQFF. The DNA for the CDR3 is TGTGCCAGCAGCGGAACCGGGACAGGGTATTACAATGAGCAGTTCTTC.

The chain is built from TRBV28 and TRBJ1-6, with D maybe TRBD1 (5 bases). CDR1 MDHEN and CDR2 SYDVKM come from the germline V gene. The CDR3 runs to 17 residues. V was trimmed by 6 bases and J by 0 bases, leaving 15 bases between them. CDR3 region: CASRRRTDSSYNSPLHF. The CDR3, as DNA: TGTGCCAGCAGACGTCGAACAGACAGCTCCTATAATTCACCCCTCCACTTT. Full variable domain (rest looked up from reference TRBV28 and TRBJ1-6): DVKVTQSSRYLVKRTGEKVFLECVQDMDHENMFWYRQDPGLGLRLIYFSYDVKMKEKGDIPEGYSVSREKKERFSLILESASTNQTSMYLCASRRRTDSSYNSPLHFGNGTRLTVT.

The chain combines TRBV5-1 with TRBJ2-2; TRBD1 matches 7 bases. The junction had 7 bases not matched to a gene; V was cut back by 3 bases and J by 2 bases. Germline V gene data show CDR1 as SGHRS and CDR2 as YFSETQ. The CDR3 is 16 amino acids. The CDR3 coding sequence is TGCGCCAGCAGCTCCGGGACAGAACTAAACACCGGGGAGCTGTTTTTT. Residues: CASSSGTELNTGELFF.

This clone occurred once. The J gene is TRBJ2-5, the V gene TRBV5-1; TRBD2 is a possible D gene (6 bases). The CDR3 consists of 14 residues. CDR1 SGHRS and CDR2 YFSETQ come from the germline V gene. Trimming cost V 1 base and J 2 bases, with 9 bases left between them. The CDR3 coding sequence is TGCGCCAGCAGCTTGTTAGGACTACAAGAGACCCAGTACTTC. It specifies CASSLLGLQETQYF.

The chain links TRBV29-1 to TRBJ2-5, with 8 positions matching TRBD2. Germline-derived CDR1 and CDR2 are SQVTM and ANQGSEA. CDR3 length: 12 amino acids. The V and J ends lost 7 bases and 4 bases, in that order; junction bases with no gene match: 5. The CDR3 bases are TGCAGCGCCGGGAGGGGAGGAGAGACCCAGTACTTC. Protein product: CSAGRGGETQYF.

This clone was seen a few times. The chain employs TRBV5-4 and TRBJ2-3, with TRBD2 as a possible D gene (6 bases). The germline gives CDR1 SGHNT, CDR2 YYREEE (reference sequence). V lost 4 bases to trimming and J lost 0 bases, with 15 bases between them. CDR3 length equals 16 residues. CDR3 region: CASSPPGARSTDTQYF. CDR3 bases: TGTGCCAGCAGCCCGCCGGGAGCGAGAAGCACAGATACGCAGTATTTT. Complete variable domain (other parts from reference TRBV5-4 and TRBJ2-3): ETGVTQSPTHLIKTRGQQVTLRCSSQSGHNTVSWYQQALGQGPQFIFQYYREEENGRGNFPPRFSGLQFPNYSSELNVNALELDDSALYLCASSPPGARSTDTQYFGPGTRLTVL.

This clone showed up just a few times. The V call is TRBV5-4, the J call TRBJ2-1; 13 bases line up with TRBD2. V was clipped by 4 bases and J by 7 bases; unmatched bases: 5. Germline V gene sequence: CDR1 SGHNT, CDR2 YYREEE (reference sequence). The CDR3 runs 15 residues. The CDR3 DNA is TGTGCCAGCAGCCCCACTAGCGGGAGGGCAAATGAGCAGTTCTTC. Translating gives CASSPTSGRANEQFF.

This chain links TRBV7-2 with TRBJ2-2, with TRBD1 identical over 11 bases. Germline V gene lookup returns CDR1 SGHTA and CDR2 FQGNSA. The CDR3 loop spans 16 amino acids. V trimming: 5 bases; J trimming: 4 bases; junction bases outside the gene matches: 6. DNA of the CDR3: TGTGCCAGCAGCACCGGACAGGGGGCATCCACCGGGGAGCTGTTTTTT. Its translation: CASSTGQGASTGELFF.

The rearrangement links TRBV24-1 to TRBJ2-1; D might be TRBD1 (5 bases). V was shortened by 5 bases and J by 3 bases, with 13 bases between the two germline ends. The CDR3 spans 15 residues. Germline V gives CDR1 KGHDR, CDR2 SFDVKD. CDR3 sequence reads: CATSGPGQIYNEQFF. The DNA for the CDR3 is TGTGCCACCAGTGGCCCCGGACAAATCTACAATGAGCAGTTCTTC.